This T cell receptor (beta chain) was observed in a study of OX40 agonist ivuxolimab in advanced cancers. Study-wide results and caveats: A proportion of nonresponders additionally exhibited low normalized T-cell clonal expansion.

The method was immunoSEQ multiplex PCR; TCRdb's version includes in-frame clones alone and lacks a portion of them. The data contain around 65,000 clones, 80% to 95% of them singletons. Systemic immunosuppression or a history of autoimmune disease excluded patients. Peripheral blood came from all dose cohorts at three timepoints. This clone was picked up one time. Its matching antigen is unknown. V was clipped by 6 bases and J by 4 bases; unmatched bases: 12. CDR1 is LGHNT, CDR2 FRNRAP, per germline. This CDR3 spans 17 amino acids. The TCR comes from an adult with an advanced solid tumor such as melanoma, head and neck, liver or kidney cancer. The chain recombines TRBV12-5 with TRBJ2-1; 10 bases line up with TRBD2. Source: CD4+ or CD8+ T cells sorted from blood, taken in a trial of the OX40 agonist ivuxolimab. The CDR3 DNA reads TGTGCTAGTGGGGTTCTGCTCGTAGCGGGGGGATACAATGAGCAGTTCTTC. It translates to CASGVLLVAGGYNEQFF.